The clone carrying this T cell receptor beta chain was seen repeatedly, ten times or more. The data are from a study of early T cells in non-severe SARS-CoV-2 infection. The germline V gene encodes CDR1 SGHRS and CDR2 YFSETQ. Trimming removed 0 bases from V and 4 bases from J; junction bases left unmatched: 9. This CDR3 has 17 residues. Using its own MiXCR run on the 5' RACE reads, TCRdb lists one record per CDR3 protein. The sample lists 100,000 to 150,000 distinct CDR3 sequences; under 15% were seen once. The source is an adult who was a healthcare worker with PCR-confirmed SARS-CoV-2 infection or an uninfected control (not recorded which). The chain uses TRBV5-1 and TRBJ2-3, with 9 bases aligning to TRBD2. The sequenced sample was whole blood. CDR3 residues: CASSLALGGGASDTQYF. DNA of the CDR3: TGCGCCAGCAGCTTGGCCCTAGGCGGGGGGGCTTCAGATACGCAGTATTTT.